This TCR beta chain was captured in a study of blood T cell repertoires in COVID-19. As originally analysed: How many nucleated cells were present was estimated from reference gene primer amplification. Assay used: immunoSEQ multiplex PCR; TCRdb lists only in-frame clones, some missing. The V and J calls and clone size are taken from that table; D and trimming were inferred from the DNA. The sample yields about 28,000 clones, about three quarters seen once. Germline lookup yields CDR1 SGHTA and CDR2 FQGNSA. Trimming pared 0 bases from V and 0 bases from J, leaving 8 bases between. The CDR3 loop spans 15 amino acids.

This receptor was identified in a boy aged 2 to 10 with active or convalescent COVID-19. The gene calls are TRBV7-2 and TRBJ1-1; D remains ambiguous. The sequencing input was peripheral blood. CDR3 coding DNA: TGTGCCAGCAGCTTAGCCAGCGGTATGAACACTGAAGCTTTCTTT. Protein sequence: CASSLASGMNTEAFF.